Shown below are 6 T cell receptor beta chains from a single sample sequenced in a study of cytomegalovirus exposure and HLA in healthy donors. 60 Vbeta and 13 Jbeta primers were used in PCR. The repertoire was sequenced with immunoSEQ multiplex PCR; TCRdb's copy has only in-frame clones and lacks some. The table lists 80,000 to 100,000 clones, about four fifths of them singletons. Sequencing was carried out using PBMCs. All receptors come from a middle-aged man in good health and CMV-seropositive.

This rearrangement joins TRBV6-1 to TRBJ1-2; D gene unclear. The CDR3 runs to 14 residues. V was shortened by 3 bases and J by 3 bases, with 11 bases between the two germline ends. Germline V gives CDR1 MNHNS, CDR2 SASEGT. The CDR3 is CASSELGGDYGYTF. The CDR3 nucleotides are TGTGCCAGCAGTGAGTTAGGAGGAGACTATGGCTACACCTTC.

The gene calls are TRBV7-2 and TRBJ1-1, with D unclear. The length of the CDR3 is 11 residues. The germline V gene encodes CDR1 SGHTA and CDR2 FQGNSA. Trimming left V 5 bases short and J 7 bases short, with 8 bases between. This CDR3 reads CASSLLLEAFF. CDR3 in DNA: TGTGCCAGCAGCCTTTTACTTGAAGCTTTCTTT.

The J gene is TRBJ1-2, the V gene TRBV5-1, with 9 bases aligning to TRBD1. The CDR3 contains 15 residues. Germline V gene sequence: CDR1 SGHRS, CDR2 YFSETQ. V gave up 4 bases and J gave up 5 bases; unmatched junction bases: 9. CDR3 DNA: TGCGCCAGCAGCCCCCAAGCGACAGGGGGGTATGGCTACACCTTC. It yields the protein CASSPQATGGYGYTF.

The chain is built from TRBV19 and TRBJ2-1; 8 nucleotides match TRBD2. This CDR3 region has 14 residues. Germline V gives CDR1 LNHDA, CDR2 SQIVND (reference sequence). V was pared by 6 bases and J by 7 bases, with 8 bases of the junction left unmatched. In DNA, the CDR3 is TGTGCCAGTAGGGATGGACTAGCCGGAAATGAGCAGTTCTTC. It encodes CASRDGLAGNEQFF.

The rearrangement joins TRBV6-5 to TRBJ1-5, with no clear D. CDR3 length: 15 amino acids. Germline V lookup: CDR1 MNHEY, CDR2 SVGAGI. The germline V and J ends were trimmed by 6 bases and 1 base, with 13 bases remaining between them. The CDR3 DNA follows: TGTGCCAGCAGATCTCTCAGTTTGAGCAATCAGCCCCAGCATTTT. It encodes CASRSLSLSNQPQHF.

CDR3 coding DNA: TGTGCCAGCTCACCCGCCCGGACAGTCCTGAACACTGAAGCTTTCTTT. Protein: CASSPARTVLNTEAFF. V usage is TRBV18 and J usage is TRBJ1-1; perhaps TRBD1 as D (6 bases). The CDR3 spans 16 residues. Trimming removed 3 bases at V and 0 bases at J, with 14 bases between. CDR1 and CDR2 from the germline V gene are KGHSH and LQKENI.